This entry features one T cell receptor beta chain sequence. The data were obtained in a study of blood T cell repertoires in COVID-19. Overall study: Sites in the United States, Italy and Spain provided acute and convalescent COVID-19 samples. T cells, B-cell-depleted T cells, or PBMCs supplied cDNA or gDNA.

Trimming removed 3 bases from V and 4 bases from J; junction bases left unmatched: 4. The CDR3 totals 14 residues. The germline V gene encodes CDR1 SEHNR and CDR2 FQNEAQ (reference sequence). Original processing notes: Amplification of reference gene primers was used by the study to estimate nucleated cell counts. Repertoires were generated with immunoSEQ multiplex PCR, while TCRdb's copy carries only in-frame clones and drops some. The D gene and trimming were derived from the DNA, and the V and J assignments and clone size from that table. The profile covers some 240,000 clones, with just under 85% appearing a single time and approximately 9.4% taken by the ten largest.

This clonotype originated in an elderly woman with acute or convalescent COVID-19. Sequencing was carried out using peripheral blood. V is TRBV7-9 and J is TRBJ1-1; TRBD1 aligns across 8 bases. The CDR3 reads CASSLTGEFTEAFF. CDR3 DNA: TGTGCCAGCAGCTTGACAGGGGAGTTCACTGAAGCTTTCTTT.